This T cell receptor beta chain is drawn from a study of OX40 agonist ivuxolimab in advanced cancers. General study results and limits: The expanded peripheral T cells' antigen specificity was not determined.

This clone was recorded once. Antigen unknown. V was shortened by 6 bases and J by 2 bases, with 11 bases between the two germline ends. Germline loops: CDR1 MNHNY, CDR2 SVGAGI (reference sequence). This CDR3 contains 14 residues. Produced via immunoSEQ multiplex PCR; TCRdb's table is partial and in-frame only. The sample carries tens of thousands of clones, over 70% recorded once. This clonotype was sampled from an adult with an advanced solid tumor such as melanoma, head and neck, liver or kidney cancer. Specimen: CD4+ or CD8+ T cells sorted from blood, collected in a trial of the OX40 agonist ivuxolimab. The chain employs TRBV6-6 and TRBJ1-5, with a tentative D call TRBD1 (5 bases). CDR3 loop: CASSPSGGNQPQHF. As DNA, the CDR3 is TGTGCCAGCAGCCCCTCGGGGGGCAATCAGCCCCAGCATTTT.